Described below is a single T cell receptor (beta chain) sequence and its context. The germline gives CDR1 SGDLS, CDR2 YYNGEE. This CDR3 is 14 amino acids long. With 3 bases removed from V and 0 bases from J, the gap between germline ends came to 9 bases. The entry originates in a study of blood T cell repertoires in COVID-19. Overall study context: Specimens from acute and convalescent COVID-19 originated in the United States, Italy and Spain.

Per the authors' pipeline: Quantification of nucleated cells was approximated via reference gene primer amplification. TCRdb keeps only in-frame clones here, not all; method: immunoSEQ multiplex PCR. The DNA was the basis for D and trimming; V, J and clone size are from that table. The data hold a few hundred thousand clones, with about 80% observed a single time. Adults between roughly 18 and 89 years of age took part from 24 US areas. Cohort 3 donors counted as recovered after two negative PCRs, clearance, or resolved symptoms. This chain connects TRBV9 to TRBJ2-5; possible D gene TRBD2, 5 bases. The sample consisted of PBMCs or T cells enriched from blood (not recorded which). The TCR was taken from a man aged 50-59 years who had recovered from COVID-19. Here the CDR3 DNA reads TGTGCCAGCAGCGCACTAGGGAACCAAGAGACCCAGTACTTC. It yields the protein CASSALGNQETQYF.